This T cell receptor beta chain stems from a study of T cell responses to AZD1222 COVID-19 vaccine (dated by TCRdb to about 2021). For the study in its entirety: Because spike-specific TCR depth and breadth did not differ between the two schedules, AZD1222 recipients who got a second dose at roughly 4 weeks were pooled with those who got a second dose at roughly 12 weeks. A total of over 230 trial participants underwent TCR sequencing, of whom about 200 had received two doses of AZD1222 and around 26 had received two doses of the MenACWY control vaccine. Trial participants were enrolled by age into subgroups of 18-55, 56-69 and 70-plus years, and around 150, 28 and 57 TCR-sequenced participants, respectively, were included in these subgroups. Findings and caveats that apply to the study as a whole: Epitopes outside the regions mutated in the B.1.351 and B.1.1.7 variants were reportedly recognized by nearly half of the unique spike-specific TCRs. The vaccine-associated CD4 TCRs covered the entire spike protein, and the dominant responses fell in regions 160-218 and 743-854. In the small 56-69-year group, the increase in depth fell short of significance, most likely because of low power. Conclusions about previously exposed vaccinees are limited, since just 6 or 7 AZD1222 recipients were seropositive for SARS-CoV-2 at baseline. After two AZD1222 doses, both the breadth and the depth of spike-specific TCRs were significantly higher than at day 0 and than in MenACWY recipients. No day 14 peak-response samples were available, so repertoires were characterized only after the peak T cell response. Participants were mostly white British, with more females than males. The authors suggested clonal diversity may have been underestimated.

Based on the germline V gene, the CDR1 and CDR2 sequences are SQVTM and ANQGSEA. Taken from cysteine to phenylalanine, the CDR3 has 11 residues. Only CDR3 DNA remains: 33 bases, in frame from the first base. V is pared back by 2 bases and J by 9 bases, with 10 bases lying between the germline termini. A note on this clone: Its antigen remains unidentified. Base qualities are missing; no much larger clone stands one base away.

The sample's time point label is to be understood as: baseline before first vaccination. The vaccinee samples were drawn from two UK trials, COV001 and COV002, one of which was a single-blind randomized controlled phase 2/3 trial testing AZD1222 (ChAdOx1 nCoV-19) in healthy adults. For TCRbeta chain sequencing, PBMC samples were collected from trial participants at day 0 and at day 28 after the second dose. The CDR3 regions of human TCRbeta chains were subjected to immunosequencing. In the authors' own workflow: Repertoire TCRs were matched against a reference library of SARS-CoV-2-specific TCRs generated with the MIRA antigen-specificity platform. Breadth meant the fraction of unique TCRs that were SARS-CoV-2-associated, whereas depth meant the fraction of total T cells that were SARS-CoV-2-associated. Using the MIRA data, each spike-specific TCR was mapped to the spike region that the TCR reacts to and placed in a CD4 or CD8 class. Log10-transformed breadth and depth values were compared by one-way ANOVA with Sidak's multiple comparisons tests. TCRdb stores this immuneACCESS table with in-frame sequences only. Part of the clones is absent; in the studies checked, under half of the shortfall reflects unresolved V genes, and no reason is known for the rest. The V and J calls and clone size come from that table; D and trimming were worked out from the DNA. The table for this sample lists tens of thousands of clones; more than 70% of them were counted only once. The top ten hold more than 8.5% of the sample.

Sequencing used peripheral blood, obtained on day 0 of AZD1222 vaccination. This chain joins TRBV29-1 to TRBJ1-1; a tentative D call is TRBD1 (6 bases match). The TCR comes from an adult in good health. Here is the DNA: TGCAGCGTTGAAACTAGGGGGAAAGCTTTCTTT. This gives the protein CSVETRGKAFF.